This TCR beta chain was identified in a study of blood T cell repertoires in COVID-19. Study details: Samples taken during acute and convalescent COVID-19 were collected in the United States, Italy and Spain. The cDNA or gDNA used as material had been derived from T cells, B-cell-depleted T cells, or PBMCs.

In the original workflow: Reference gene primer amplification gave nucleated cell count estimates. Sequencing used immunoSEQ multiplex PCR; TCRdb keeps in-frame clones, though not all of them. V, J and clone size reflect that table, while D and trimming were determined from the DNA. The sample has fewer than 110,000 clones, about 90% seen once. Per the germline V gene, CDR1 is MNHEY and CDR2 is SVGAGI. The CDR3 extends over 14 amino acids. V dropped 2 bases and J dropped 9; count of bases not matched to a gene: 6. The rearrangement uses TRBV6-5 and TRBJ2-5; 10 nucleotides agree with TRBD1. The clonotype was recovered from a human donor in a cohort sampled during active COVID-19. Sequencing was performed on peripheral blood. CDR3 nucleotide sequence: TGTGCCAGCAGTTACCTAGACGGGACAGGGGCCCAGTACTTC. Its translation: CASSYLDGTGAQYF.